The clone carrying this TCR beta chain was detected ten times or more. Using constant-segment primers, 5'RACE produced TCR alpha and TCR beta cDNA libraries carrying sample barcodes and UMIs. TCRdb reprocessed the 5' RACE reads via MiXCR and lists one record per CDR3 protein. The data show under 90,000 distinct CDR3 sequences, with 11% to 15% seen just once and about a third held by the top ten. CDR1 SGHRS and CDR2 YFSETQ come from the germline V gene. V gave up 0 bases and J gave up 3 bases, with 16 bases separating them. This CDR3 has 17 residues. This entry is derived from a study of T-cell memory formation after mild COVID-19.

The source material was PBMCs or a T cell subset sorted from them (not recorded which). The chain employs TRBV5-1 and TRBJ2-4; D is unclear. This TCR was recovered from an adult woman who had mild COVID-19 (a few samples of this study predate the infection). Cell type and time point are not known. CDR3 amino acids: CASSLGPQGGGKNIQYF. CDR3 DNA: TGCGCCAGCAGCTTGGGACCTCAAGGTGGTGGCAAAAACATTCAGTACTTC. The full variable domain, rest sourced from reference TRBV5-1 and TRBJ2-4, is KAGVTQTPRYLIKTRGQQVTLSCSPISGHRSVSWYQQTPGQGLQFLFEYFSETQRNKGNFPGRFSGRQFSNSRSEMNVSTLELGDSALYLCASSLGPQGGGKNIQYFGAGTRLSVL.